This T cell receptor (beta chain) was profiled in a study of shared clonotypes between healthy human individuals. Study as a whole: The study enrolled two women and three men aged 18 to 49.

In the case of this clone: Its target is unknown.

Using immunoSEQ multiplex PCR, the repertoire was profiled, and TCRdb retains in-frame clones only, with some absent. The sample has about 1.5 million clones, over 95% seen once. Points from the study as a whole: Non-shared clonotypes had lower generation probabilities than clonotypes shared by all four sorted-subset donors.

CDR1 and CDR2 (germline): SGHAT, FQNNGV. V shed 2 bases and J shed 0 bases, with 15 bases lying between them. The CDR3 runs 17 residues. The TCR comes from a man aged 25-45 years in good health. The sequencing sample was made of naive CD4+ T cells sorted from blood. The subset: CD45RA+ positively selected. The rearrangement uses TRBV11-2 and TRBJ2-3; D is perhaps TRBD2 (6 bases). The CDR3 is CASSLRVGAGSTDTQYF. DNA for the CDR3: TGTGCCAGCAGCTTAAGGGTTGGGGCGGGGAGCACAGATACGCAGTATTTT.